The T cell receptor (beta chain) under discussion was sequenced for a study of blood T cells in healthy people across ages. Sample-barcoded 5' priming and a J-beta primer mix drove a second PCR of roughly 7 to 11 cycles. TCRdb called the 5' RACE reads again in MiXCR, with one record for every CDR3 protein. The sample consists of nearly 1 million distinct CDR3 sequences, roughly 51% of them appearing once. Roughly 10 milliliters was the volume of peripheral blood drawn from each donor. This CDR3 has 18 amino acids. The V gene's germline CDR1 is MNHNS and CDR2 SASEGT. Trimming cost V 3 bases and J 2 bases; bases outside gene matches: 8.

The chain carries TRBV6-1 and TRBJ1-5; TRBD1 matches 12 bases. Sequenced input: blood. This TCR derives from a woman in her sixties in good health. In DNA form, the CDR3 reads TGTGCCAGCAGTGATAGGGGACAGGGGGCTTTAGGCAATCAGCCCCAGCATTTT. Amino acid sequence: CASSDRGQGALGNQPQHF.